The rows below give T cell receptor beta chains drawn from one sample of a study of cytotoxic CD8 clonotypes in ibrutinib-treated CLL. The method was immunoSEQ multiplex PCR; TCRdb's version includes in-frame clones alone and lacks a portion of them. The table shows 40,000 to 50,000 clones, with around 60% occurring only once. The sample consisted of PBMCs, taken after 24 months of ibrutinib treatment. These receptors all stem from a human donor with chronic lymphocytic leukemia. CDR3s include the opening cysteine and the closing phenylalanine or tryptophan. Fields, in order: V gene, J gene, D gene, clone size, CDR3 protein, CDR3 DNA. D genes are given only for firm matches. The size of a clone is reported for some rows only, either as once, few or many, or as a class for expanded clones.

>TRBV7-9|TRBJ2-7|TRBD1|few
CASSSGTGVSTYEQYF
TGTGCCAGCAGCTCCGGGACAGGGGTTTCCACCTACGAGCAGTACTTC
>TRBV6-5|TRBJ2-7|TRBD2|few
CASSYRTSGVYEQYF
TGTGCCAGCAGTTACAGGACTAGCGGGGTCTACGAGCAGTACTTC
>TRBV2|TRBJ1-4|.|.
CASLRSFNEKLFF
TGTGCCAGCCTTCGGTCCTTCAATGAAAAACTGTTTTTT
>TRBV9|TRBJ2-3|TRBD2|medium-sized
CASSAGTIRTDTQYF
TGTGCCAGCAGCGCGGGGACTATCCGCACAGATACGCAGTATTTT
>TRBV6-5|TRBJ1-3|TRBD1|many
CASSPDRFPGNTIYF
TGTGCCAGCAGCCCGGACAGGTTCCCTGGAAACACCATATATTTT
>TRBV29-1|TRBJ1-1|TRBD1|.
CSVGDRANTEAFF
TGCAGCGTAGGGGACAGGGCCAACACTGAAGCTTTCTTT
>TRBV4-1|TRBJ2-7|TRBD1|few
CASSLRTGGTYEQYF
TGCGCCAGCAGCTTAAGGACAGGGGGGACCTACGAGCAGTACTTC
>TRBV10-1|TRBJ2-7|.|few
CASSESAGSEQYF
TGCGCCAGCAGTGAGTCGGCCGGGTCCGAGCAGTACTTC
>TRBV4-1|TRBJ2-6|.|.
CASSQDEGPGANVLTF
TGCGCCAGCAGCCAAGATGAGGGGCCTGGGGCCAACGTCCTGACTTTC
>TRBV5-6|TRBJ2-5|TRBD2|.
CASSFWGGETQYF
TGTGCCAGCAGCTTCTGGGGAGGGGAGACCCAGTACTTC
>TRBV9|TRBJ1-5|.|.
CASSVAAGGNQPQHF
TGTGCCAGCAGCGTAGCGGCAGGGGGCAATCAGCCCCAGCATTTT
>TRBV27|TRBJ1-5|.|.
CASKLGAGNQPQHF
TGTGCCAGCAAACTGGGGGCAGGCAATCAGCCCCAGCATTTT
>TRBV6-5|TRBJ2-3|.|.
CASSYHGDTQYF
TGTGCCAGCAGTTACCACGGGGATACGCAGTATTTT
>TRBV7-8|TRBJ1-1|TRBD1|.
CASSGPGTGSVGNTEAFF
TGTGCCAGCAGCGGACCGGGGACAGGGAGTGTTGGGAACACTGAAGCTTTCTTT
>TRBV19|TRBJ1-2|TRBD1|few
CASMGRGAPYGYTF
TGTGCCAGTATGGGCAGGGGGGCCCCCTATGGCTACACCTTC
>TRBV5-6|TRBJ2-7|.|.
CASSLEGGSYEQYF
TGTGCCAGCAGCTTGGAAGGGGGCTCCTACGAGCAGTACTTC
>TRBV5-6|TRBJ2-7|.|.
CASSLGGPYEQYF
TGTGCCAGCAGCTTGGGGGGGCCGTACGAGCAGTACTTC
>TRBV27|TRBJ2-1|.|.
CASSIITGYNEQFF
TGTGCCAGCAGTATCATAACAGGCTACAATGAGCAGTTCTTC
>TRBV4-1|TRBJ2-5|TRBD2|.
CASSQGQAGGAETQYF
TGCGCCAGCAGCCAAGGCCAAGCGGGGGGCGCGGAGACCCAGTACTTC
>TRBV27|TRBJ1-2|.|.
CASSLNTQASYYGYTF
TGTGCCAGCAGTCTTAACACCCAGGCGTCCTACTATGGCTACACCTTC
>TRBV11-2|TRBJ1-2|.|.
CASRSDRRIYGYTF
TGTGCCAGCAGAAGCGACAGGAGGATCTATGGCTACACCTTC
>TRBV6-1|TRBJ2-5|.|.
CASTGDPPPQTQYF
TGTGCCAGCACGGGAGACCCACCACCGCAGACCCAGTACTTC
>TRBV29-1|TRBJ1-1|.|.
CSVRGTNTEAFF
TGCAGCGTTCGGGGGACCAACACTGAAGCTTTCTTT
>TRBV5-4|TRBJ2-2|.|few
CASSPGTTTGELFF
TGTGCCAGCAGCCCAGGTACAACAACCGGGGAGCTGTTTTTT
>TRBV6-6|TRBJ1-4|TRBD1|once
CASGGQGALGEKLFF
TGTGCCAGCGGTGGACAGGGGGCCCTAGGTGAAAAACTGTTTTTT
>TRBV11-2|TRBJ2-5|.|few
CASSLDWTSLAETQYF
TGTGCCAGCAGCTTAGACTGGACTTCCCTTGCGGAGACCCAGTACTTC
>TRBV28|TRBJ2-7|.|few
CASSPAVEEQYF
TGTGCCAGCAGCCCGGCGGTGGAAGAGCAGTACTTC
>TRBV2|TRBJ2-3|TRBD2|.
CASSPGLAGGLWQYF
TGTGCCAGCAGTCCAGGACTAGCGGGGGGGCTATGGCAGTATTTT
>TRBV2|TRBJ2-2|.|once
CAGSRTGELFF
TGTGCCGGGAGCAGGACCGGGGAGCTGTTTTTT
>TRBV5-1|TRBJ2-3|.|.
CASSGGVSTDTQYF
TGCGCCAGCAGTGGCGGGGTAAGCACAGATACGCAGTATTTT
>TRBV19|TRBJ2-3|TRBD2|.
CASSVTSALGDTQYF
TGTGCCAGTAGTGTCACTAGCGCTTTGGGAGATACGCAGTATTTT